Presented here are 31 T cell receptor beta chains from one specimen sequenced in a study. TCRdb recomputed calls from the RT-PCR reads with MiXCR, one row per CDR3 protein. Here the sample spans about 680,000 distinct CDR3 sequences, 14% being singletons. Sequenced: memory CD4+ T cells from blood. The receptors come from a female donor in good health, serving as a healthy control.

CDR3 sequence (DNA): TGCAGTGCTAGGGGTACTACCGAGCAGTACTTC. This codes for CSARGTTEQYF. The genes are TRBV20-1 and TRBJ2-7; no clear D gene. Trimming cost V 3 bases and J 6 bases, with 9 bases left between them. This CDR3 is built from 11 residues. The germline V gene has CDR1 DFQATT and CDR2 SNEGSKA (reference sequence).

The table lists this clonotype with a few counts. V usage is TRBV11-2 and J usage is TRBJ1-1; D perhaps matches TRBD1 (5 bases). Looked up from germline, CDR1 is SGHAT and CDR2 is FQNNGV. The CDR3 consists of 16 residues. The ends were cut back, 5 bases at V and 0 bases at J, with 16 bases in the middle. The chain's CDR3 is CASSLLWGIMNTEAFF. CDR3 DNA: TGTGCCAGCAGCCTCCTTTGGGGGATAATGAACACTGAAGCTTTCTTT.

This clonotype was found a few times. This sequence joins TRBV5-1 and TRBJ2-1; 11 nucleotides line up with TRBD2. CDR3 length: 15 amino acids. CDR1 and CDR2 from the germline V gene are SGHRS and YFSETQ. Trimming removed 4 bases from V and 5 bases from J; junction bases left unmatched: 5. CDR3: CASSQETSGNNEQFF. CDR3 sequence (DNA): TGCGCCAGCAGCCAGGAGACTAGCGGGAACAATGAGCAGTTCTTC.

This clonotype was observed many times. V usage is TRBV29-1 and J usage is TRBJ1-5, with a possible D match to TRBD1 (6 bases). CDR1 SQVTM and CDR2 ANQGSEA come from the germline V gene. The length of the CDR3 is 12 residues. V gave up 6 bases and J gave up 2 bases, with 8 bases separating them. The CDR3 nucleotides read TGCAGCGTGGGACACCGCAATCAGCCCCAGCATTTT. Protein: CSVGHRNQPQHF.

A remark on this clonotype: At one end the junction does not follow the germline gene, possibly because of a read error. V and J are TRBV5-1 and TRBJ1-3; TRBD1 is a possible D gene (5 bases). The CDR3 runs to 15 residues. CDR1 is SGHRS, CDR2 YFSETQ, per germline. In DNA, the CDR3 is TGCGCCATCAGCCAGACAGCAGAGGCCGGAAACACCATATATTTT. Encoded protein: CAISQTAEAGNTIYF.

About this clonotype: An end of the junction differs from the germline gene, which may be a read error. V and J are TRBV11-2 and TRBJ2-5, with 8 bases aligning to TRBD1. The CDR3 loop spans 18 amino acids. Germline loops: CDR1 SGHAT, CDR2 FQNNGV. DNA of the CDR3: TGTGCCAGCAGCTTAGATCGAGAGGCAGGGGGCGATTCCCAGACCAAGTACTTC. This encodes CASSLDREAGGDSQTKYF.

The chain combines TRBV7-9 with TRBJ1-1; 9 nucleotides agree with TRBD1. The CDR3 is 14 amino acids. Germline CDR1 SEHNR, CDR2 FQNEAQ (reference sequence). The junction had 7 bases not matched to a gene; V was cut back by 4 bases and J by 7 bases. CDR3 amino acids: CASSSQGALGEAFF. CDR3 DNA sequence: TGTGCCAGCAGCTCACAGGGGGCGCTTGGTGAAGCTTTCTTT.

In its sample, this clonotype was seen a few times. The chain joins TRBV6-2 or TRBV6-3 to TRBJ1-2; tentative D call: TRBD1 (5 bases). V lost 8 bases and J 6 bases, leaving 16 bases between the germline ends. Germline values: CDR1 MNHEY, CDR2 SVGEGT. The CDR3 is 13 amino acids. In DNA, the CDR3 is TGTGCCAGCGGGGCCCTGATCCGCGATGGCTACACCTTC. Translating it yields CASGALIRDGYTF.

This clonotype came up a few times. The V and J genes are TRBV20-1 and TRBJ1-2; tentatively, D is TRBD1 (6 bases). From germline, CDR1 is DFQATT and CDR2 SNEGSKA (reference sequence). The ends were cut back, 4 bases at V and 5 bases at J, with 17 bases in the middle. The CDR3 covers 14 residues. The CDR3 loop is CSAIPGQRNYGYTF. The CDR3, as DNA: TGCAGTGCTATCCCGGGACAAAGAAATTATGGCTACACCTTC.

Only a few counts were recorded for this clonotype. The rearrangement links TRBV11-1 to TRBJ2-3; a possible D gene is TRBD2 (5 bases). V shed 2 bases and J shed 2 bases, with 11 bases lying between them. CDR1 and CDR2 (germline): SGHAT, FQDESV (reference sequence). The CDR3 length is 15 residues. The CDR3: CASSLSAGPTDTQYF. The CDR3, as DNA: TGTGCCAGCAGCTTATCGGCGGGTCCCACAGATACGCAGTATTTT.

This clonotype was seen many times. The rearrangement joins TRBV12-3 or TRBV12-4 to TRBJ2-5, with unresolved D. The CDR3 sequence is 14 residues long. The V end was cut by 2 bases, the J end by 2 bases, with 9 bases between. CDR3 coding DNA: TGTGCCAGCAGTTTAAGCCTCGAACAAGAGACCCAGTACTTC. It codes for CASSLSLEQETQYF.

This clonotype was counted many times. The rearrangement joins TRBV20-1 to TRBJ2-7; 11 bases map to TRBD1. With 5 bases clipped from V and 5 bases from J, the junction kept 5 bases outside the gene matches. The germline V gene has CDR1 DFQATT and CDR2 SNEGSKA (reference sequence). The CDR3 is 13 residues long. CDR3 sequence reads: CSARAGQGDEQYF. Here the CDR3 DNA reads TGCAGTGCTCGGGCGGGACAGGGGGACGAGCAGTACTTC.

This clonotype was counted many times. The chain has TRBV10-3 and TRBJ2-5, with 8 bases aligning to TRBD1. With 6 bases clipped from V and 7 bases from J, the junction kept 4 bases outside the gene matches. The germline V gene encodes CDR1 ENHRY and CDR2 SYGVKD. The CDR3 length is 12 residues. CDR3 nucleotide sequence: TGTGCCATCAGGGGGACAGGCGGGACCCAGTACTTC. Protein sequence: CAIRGTGGTQYF.

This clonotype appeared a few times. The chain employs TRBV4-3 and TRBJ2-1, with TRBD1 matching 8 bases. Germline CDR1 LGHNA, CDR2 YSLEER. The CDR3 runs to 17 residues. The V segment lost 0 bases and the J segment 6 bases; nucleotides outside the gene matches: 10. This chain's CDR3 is CASSQDLPGQGINEQFF. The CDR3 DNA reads TGCGCCAGCAGCCAAGATCTACCCGGACAGGGTATCAATGAGCAGTTCTTC.

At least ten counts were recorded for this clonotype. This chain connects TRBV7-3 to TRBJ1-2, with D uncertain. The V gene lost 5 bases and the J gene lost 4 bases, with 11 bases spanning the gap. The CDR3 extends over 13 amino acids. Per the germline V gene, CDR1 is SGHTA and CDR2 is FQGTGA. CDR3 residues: CASSHPPPYGYTF. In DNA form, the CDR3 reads TGTGCCAGCAGCCACCCCCCCCCCTATGGCTACACCTTC.

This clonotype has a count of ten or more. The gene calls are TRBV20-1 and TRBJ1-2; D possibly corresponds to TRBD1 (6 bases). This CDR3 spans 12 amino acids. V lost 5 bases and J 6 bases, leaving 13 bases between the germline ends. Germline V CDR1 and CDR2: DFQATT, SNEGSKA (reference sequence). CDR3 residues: CSASGHLDGYTF. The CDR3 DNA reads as TGCAGTGCTTCGGGACATCTCGATGGCTACACCTTC.

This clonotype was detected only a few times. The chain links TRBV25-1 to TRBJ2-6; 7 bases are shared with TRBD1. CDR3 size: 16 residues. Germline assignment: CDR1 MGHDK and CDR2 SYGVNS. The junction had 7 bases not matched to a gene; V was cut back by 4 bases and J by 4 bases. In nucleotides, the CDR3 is TGTGCCAGCAGTGTCCAGGGGGTCGCCGGGGCCAACGTCCTGACTTTC. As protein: CASSVQGVAGANVLTF.

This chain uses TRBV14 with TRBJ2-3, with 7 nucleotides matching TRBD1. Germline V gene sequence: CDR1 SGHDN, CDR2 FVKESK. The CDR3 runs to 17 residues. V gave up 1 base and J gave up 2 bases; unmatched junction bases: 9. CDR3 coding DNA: TGTGCCAGCAGCCAAGGGGTTTGGACAGGAGCCACAGATACGCAGTATTTT. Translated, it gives CASSQGVWTGATDTQYF.

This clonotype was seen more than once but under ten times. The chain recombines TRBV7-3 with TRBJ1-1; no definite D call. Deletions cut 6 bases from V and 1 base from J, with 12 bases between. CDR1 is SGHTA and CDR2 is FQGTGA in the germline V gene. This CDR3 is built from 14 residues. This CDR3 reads CASSYNSGNTEAFF. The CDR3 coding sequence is TGTGCCAGCAGTTATAACTCGGGGAACACTGAAGCTTTCTTT.

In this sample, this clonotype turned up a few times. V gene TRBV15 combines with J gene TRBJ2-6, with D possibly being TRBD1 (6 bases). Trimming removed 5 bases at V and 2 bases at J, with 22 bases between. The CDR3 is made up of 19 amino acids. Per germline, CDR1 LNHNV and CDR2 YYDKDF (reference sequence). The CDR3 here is CATSWGNLDRGPGANVLTF. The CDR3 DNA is TGTGCCACCAGCTGGGGTAATTTGGACAGAGGGCCTGGGGCCAACGTCCTGACTTTC.

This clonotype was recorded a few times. The CDR3 reads CASSLSGDSSYNEQFF. In nucleotides, the CDR3 is TGCGCCAGCAGCCTCTCGGGGGACAGCTCCTACAATGAGCAGTTCTTC. The rearrangement links TRBV5-1 to TRBJ2-1; D perhaps matches TRBD1 (7 bases). Germline CDR1 SGHRS, CDR2 YFSETQ. V was shortened by 4 bases and J by 0 bases, with 14 bases between the two germline ends. The CDR3 is 16 amino acids. Together with reference TRBV5-1 and TRBJ2-1, the CDR3 gives the full variable domain: KAGVTQTPRYLIKTRGQQVTLSCSPISGHRSVSWYQQTPGQGLQFLFEYFSETQRNKGNFPGRFSGRQFSNSRSEMNVSTLELGDSALYLCASSLSGDSSYNEQFFGPGTRLTVL.

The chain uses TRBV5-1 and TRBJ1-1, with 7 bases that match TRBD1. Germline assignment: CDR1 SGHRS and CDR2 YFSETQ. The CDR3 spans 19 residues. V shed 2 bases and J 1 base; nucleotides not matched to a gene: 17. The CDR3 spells CASSLFGPRDRQKNTEAFF. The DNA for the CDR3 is TGCGCCAGCAGCTTATTTGGCCCCAGGGACAGACAAAAGAACACTGAAGCTTTCTTT.

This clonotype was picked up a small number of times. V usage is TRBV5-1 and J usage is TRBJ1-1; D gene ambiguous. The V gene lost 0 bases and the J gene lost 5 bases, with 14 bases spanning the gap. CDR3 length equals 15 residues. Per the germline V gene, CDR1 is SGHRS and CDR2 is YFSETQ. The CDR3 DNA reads TGCGCCAGCAGCTTGGGATCGGGGAGATGGACTGAAGCTTTCTTT. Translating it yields CASSLGSGRWTEAFF.

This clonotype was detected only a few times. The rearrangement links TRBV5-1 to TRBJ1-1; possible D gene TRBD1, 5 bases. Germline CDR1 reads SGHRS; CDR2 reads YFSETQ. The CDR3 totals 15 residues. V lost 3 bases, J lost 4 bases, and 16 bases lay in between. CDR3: CASSSQASGSTEAFF. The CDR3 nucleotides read TGCGCCAGCAGCTCACAGGCCTCCGGGTCCACTGAAGCTTTCTTT.

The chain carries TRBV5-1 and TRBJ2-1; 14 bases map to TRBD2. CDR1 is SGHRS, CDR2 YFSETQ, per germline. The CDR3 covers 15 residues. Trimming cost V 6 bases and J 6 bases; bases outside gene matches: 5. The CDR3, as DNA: TGCGCCAGCACGTTCGGGACTAGCGGGAGCAATGAGCAGTTCTTC. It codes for CASTFGTSGSNEQFF.

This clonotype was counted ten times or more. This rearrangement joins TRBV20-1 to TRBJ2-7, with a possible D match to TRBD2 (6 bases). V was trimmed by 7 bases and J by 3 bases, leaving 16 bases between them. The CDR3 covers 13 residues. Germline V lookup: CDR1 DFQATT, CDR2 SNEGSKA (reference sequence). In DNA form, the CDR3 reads TGCAGTGTTCCAGCGGGCTTCGACTACGAGCAGTACTTC. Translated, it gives CSVPAGFDYEQYF.

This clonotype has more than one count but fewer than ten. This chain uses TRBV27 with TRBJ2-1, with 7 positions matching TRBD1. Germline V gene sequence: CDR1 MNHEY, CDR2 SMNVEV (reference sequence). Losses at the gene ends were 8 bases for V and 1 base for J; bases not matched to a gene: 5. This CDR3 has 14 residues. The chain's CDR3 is CASPPQGSYNEQFF. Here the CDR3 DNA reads TGTGCCAGCCCTCCACAGGGGTCCTACAATGAGCAGTTCTTC.

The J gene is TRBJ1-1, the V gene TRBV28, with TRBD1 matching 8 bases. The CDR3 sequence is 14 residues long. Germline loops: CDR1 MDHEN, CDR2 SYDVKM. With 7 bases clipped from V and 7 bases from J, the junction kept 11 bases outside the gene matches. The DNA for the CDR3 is TGTGCCAGCACGCTTAGAGGAGGACAGGGTGAAGCTTTCTTT. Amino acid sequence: CASTLRGGQGEAFF.

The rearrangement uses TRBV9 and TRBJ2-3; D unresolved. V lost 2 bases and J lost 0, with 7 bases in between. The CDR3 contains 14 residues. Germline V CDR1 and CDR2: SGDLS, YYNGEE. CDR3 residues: CASSVDPSTDTQYF. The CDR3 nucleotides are TGTGCCAGCAGCGTTGATCCTAGCACAGATACGCAGTATTTT.

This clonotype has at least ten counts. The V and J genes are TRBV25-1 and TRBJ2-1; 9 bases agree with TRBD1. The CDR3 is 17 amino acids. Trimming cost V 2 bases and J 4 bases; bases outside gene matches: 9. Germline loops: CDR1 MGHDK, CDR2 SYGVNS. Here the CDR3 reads CASSEPQGQGIYNEQFF. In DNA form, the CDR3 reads TGTGCCAGCAGTGAACCCCAGGGACAGGGTATTTACAATGAGCAGTTCTTC.

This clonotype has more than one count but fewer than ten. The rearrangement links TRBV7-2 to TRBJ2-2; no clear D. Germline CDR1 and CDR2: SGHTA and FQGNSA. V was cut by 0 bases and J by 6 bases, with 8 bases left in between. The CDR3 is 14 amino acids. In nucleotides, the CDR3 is TGTGCCAGCAGCTTAGCCCCAAACCCCGGGGAGCTGTTTTTT. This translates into CASSLAPNPGELFF.